This TCR beta chain was sequenced during a study of CD8 T cells in ankylosing spondylitis. Preparation of TCR beta libraries was done by quantitative 5'-RACE with molecular barcodes. Each CDR3 protein gets one entry after TCRdb re-called the 5' RACE reads with MiXCR. Counted here are around 120,000 distinct CDR3 sequences, approximately 15% occurring once; the ten biggest clones make up almost 3%. Study findings and constraints: Some motif variants had been reported before (in reactive arthritis synovial fluid and blood).

J lost 8 bases, V lost 1 base, and 20 bases had no gene match. The CDR3 runs 19 residues. Germline V lookup: CDR1 SQVTM, CDR2 ANQGSEA. This clonotype was recorded at least ten times. Antigen specificity is unknown. The sequenced material came from blood, either unsorted or a sorted T cell fraction (not recorded which). This rearrangement joins TRBV29-1 to TRBJ2-1; TRBD2 matches 10 bases. The TCR originated in a female donor with ankylosing spondylitis or in good health (not recorded which). The CDR3 is CSVEVRSVRASGSLDEQFF. The DNA for the CDR3 is TGCAGCGTTGAAGTTCGATCAGTGAGGGCTAGCGGGAGTTTAGATGAGCAGTTCTTC.